This entry lists 24 T cell receptor beta chains sequenced from one sample in a study of blood T cells in healthy people across ages. A J-beta primer mix and a sample-barcoded 5' primer were used in a second PCR of about 6 to 12 cycles. A single record per CDR3 protein comes from TCRdb applying MiXCR to the 5' RACE reads. The repertoire holds about a million distinct CDR3 sequences, with roughly 51% as singletons. Sequencing used blood. The receptors stem from a woman aged 55-70 years in good health.

This clonotype has a single count. A read error may produce the germline difference seen at one junction end. The chain couples TRBV4-1 to TRBJ2-5; no firm D call. There are 13 residues in the CDR3. CDR1 MGHRA and CDR2 YSYEKL come from the germline V gene. Here the CDR3 reads CASSLKYQGTQYF. CDR3 bases: TGCGCCAGCAGCCTTAAGTACCAAGGGACCCAGTACTTC.

The chain employs TRBV7-9 and TRBJ2-1; 13 bases are shared with TRBD2. Germline values: CDR1 SEHNR, CDR2 FQNEAQ (reference sequence). CDR3 length: 16 amino acids. J lost 10 bases, V lost 1 base, and 7 bases had no gene match. CDR3 amino acids: CASSLGGGLAGTEQFF. DNA for the CDR3: TGTGCCAGCAGCTTAGGAGGGGGACTAGCGGGAACCGAGCAGTTCTTC.

The rearrangement joins TRBV20-1 to TRBJ2-7, with 9 bases aligning to TRBD1. V dropped 4 bases and J dropped 0; count of bases not matched to a gene: 1. Germline V gives CDR1 DFQATT, CDR2 SNEGSKA (reference sequence). The CDR3 consists of 13 residues. The CDR3 nucleotides read TGCAGTGCTATGGACAGGGGCTCCTACGAGCAGTACTTC. Encoded protein: CSAMDRGSYEQYF.

The chain recombines TRBV7-8 with TRBJ1-5; 9 positions agree with TRBD1. The CDR3 contains 17 residues. From germline, CDR1 is SGHVS and CDR2 FQNEAQ. J lost 0 bases, V lost 7 bases, and 10 bases had no gene match. This chain's CDR3 is CASNSGTGIISNQPQHF. CDR3 bases: TGTGCCAGCAACTCGGGGACAGGGATCATTAGCAATCAGCCCCAGCATTTT.

On this clonotype itself: A read error may account for a junction end that differs from germline. The rearrangement uses TRBV12-5 and TRBJ2-3; no definite D call. Germline lookup yields CDR1 LGHNT and CDR2 FRNRAP. The CDR3 sequence is 15 residues long. The CDR3: CASGLGTAITDAQYF. The CDR3 nucleotides read TGTGCTAGTGGTTTGGGCACAGCGATCACAGATGCGCAGTATTTT. The full variable domain, completed using reference TRBV12-5 and TRBJ2-3, is DARVTQTPRHKVTEMGQEVTMRCQPILGHNTVFWYRQTMMQGLELLAYFRNRAPLDDSGMPKDRFSAEMPDATLATLKIQPSEPRDSAVYFCASGLGTAITDAQYFGPGTRLTVL.

The rearrangement links TRBV3-1 to TRBJ2-5; the match to TRBD2 covers 10 bases. CDR1 LGHDT and CDR2 YNNKEL come from the germline V gene (reference sequence). The CDR3 sequence is 13 residues long. Trimming cost V 11 bases and J 5 bases; bases outside gene matches: 8. The DNA for the CDR3 is TGTGCCGCGGGTCTAGCGGGAGTGGAGACCCAGTACTTC. It codes for CAAGLAGVETQYF.

The chain uses TRBV20-1 and TRBJ2-7; TRBD2 aligns across 12 bases. This CDR3 region has 13 residues. V trimming: 6 bases; J trimming: 7 bases; junction bases outside the gene matches: 7. CDR1 is DFQATT, CDR2 SNEGSKA, per germline (reference sequence). The CDR3 sequence is CSARTSGIREQYF. CDR3 bases: TGCAGTGCCAGGACTAGCGGGATCAGAGAGCAGTACTTC.

The V call is TRBV3-1, the J call TRBJ2-5, with 8 bases lining up with TRBD2. V was clipped by 4 bases and J by 3 bases; unmatched bases: 7. The germline gives CDR1 LGHDT, CDR2 YNNKEL (reference sequence). The CDR3 extends over 15 amino acids. The CDR3 region is CASSPGTRGKETQYF. CDR3 nucleotide sequence: TGTGCCAGCAGCCCCGGGACTAGGGGCAAAGAGACCCAGTACTTC.

V and J are TRBV7-6 and TRBJ1-6; D is undetermined. The V end lost 5 bases, the J end lost 8 bases, and 10 bases lay between the germline ends. This CDR3 comprises 13 residues. CDR1 and CDR2 (germline): SGHVS, FNYEAQ. CDR3 in DNA: TGTGCCAGCAGCCAACACATTTATTCACCCCTCCACTTT. This codes for CASSQHIYSPLHF.

Points on this clonotype: The conserved phenylalanine or tryptophan normally closing the CDR3 is absent here, so this likely arose from a read error. V gene TRBV10-3 combines with J gene TRBJ2-7; TRBD2 aligns across 12 bases. The CDR3 has 17 residues. V shed 10 bases and J 3 bases; nucleotides not matched to a gene: 16. Looked up from germline, CDR1 is ENHRY and CDR2 is SYGVKD. The CDR3 sequence is CANGPTPLAGGVYEQYL. CDR3 DNA sequence: TGTGCCAATGGTCCGACCCCACTAGCGGGAGGAGTCTACGAGCAGTACTTG.

V and J are TRBV6-1 and TRBJ2-4, with D perhaps TRBD1 (6 bases). Germline values: CDR1 MNHNS, CDR2 SASEGT. V lost 6 bases and J 2 bases, leaving 23 bases between the germline ends. There are 18 residues in the CDR3. DNA for the CDR3: TGTGCCAGCAGCCAGAGAAGAGCAGGGGAACCAACCAAAAACATTCAGTACTTC. Protein sequence: CASSQRRAGEPTKNIQYF.

A remark on this clonotype: One end of the junction varies from germline; a read error may be responsible. The V gene is TRBV4-1, the J gene TRBJ2-1; D might be TRBD2 (6 bases). The germline CDR1 and CDR2 sequences are MGHRA and YSYEKL. This CDR3 has 14 residues. The CDR3 DNA reads TGCGTCAGCAGCCAACGGGCTAGCGTTAATGAGCAGTTCTTC. It is translated as CVSSQRASVNEQFF.

The chain has TRBV18 and TRBJ2-1; 9 bases align to TRBD2. The CDR3 spans 15 residues. Trimming at V came to 2 bases and at J to 7 bases, leaving 6 bases not matched to a gene. Germline V gene sequence: CDR1 KGHSH, CDR2 LQKENI. The chain's CDR3 is CASSPVGLASNEQFF. The DNA for the CDR3 is TGTGCCAGCTCACCAGTGGGACTAGCTAGTAATGAGCAGTTCTTC.

Note on this clonotype: With a much larger clone just one base away, this may be a read error. CDR3 loop: CANSQERAGADQPQHF. The CDR3 DNA sequence: TGTGCCAACAGCCAAGAAAGGGCGGGGGCGGATCAGCCCCAGCATTTT. The V and J genes are TRBV4-2 and TRBJ1-5; D is possibly TRBD1 (6 bases). Per the germline V gene, CDR1 is LGHNA and CDR2 is YNFKEQ. The CDR3 loop spans 16 amino acids.

Only a few counts were recorded for this clonotype. V and J are TRBV6-5 and TRBJ1-1, with D tentatively TRBD1 (5 bases). The CDR3 contains 14 residues. CDR1 MNHEY and CDR2 SVGAGI come from the germline V gene. Trimming removed 6 bases from V and 7 bases from J, with 18 bases in between. CDR3 amino acids: CASRPQDAGVEAFF. CDR3 nucleotide sequence: TGTGCCAGCAGGCCACAGGACGCCGGGGTTGAAGCTTTCTTT.

The chain uses TRBV30 and TRBJ2-1; TRBD2 matches at 7 bases. Near its end, the DNA agrees better with TRBJ2-7, so the J call may be wrong. Germline V CDR1 and CDR2: GTSNPN, SVGIG (reference sequence). This CDR3 region has 14 residues. The CDR3 protein is CAAQRGVSYNEQYF. The CDR3 DNA sequence: TGTGCCGCACAGCGGGGAGTCTCCTACAATGAGCAGTACTTC.

V gene TRBV5-6 combines with J gene TRBJ1-4, with D possibly TRBD1 on 5 matching bases. The CDR3 is 14 residues long. Germline values: CDR1 SGHDT, CDR2 YYEEEE. Trimming left V 0 bases short and J 5 bases short, with 8 bases between. The CDR3 DNA follows: TGTGCCAGCAGCTTGGAGGGACTGAATGAAAAACTGTTTTTT. Translation gives CASSLEGLNEKLFF.

This clonotype appeared a few times. The V call is TRBV15, the J call TRBJ2-3; weak D call: TRBD2 (6 bases). The CDR3 is 13 residues long. The germline gives CDR1 LNHNV, CDR2 YYDKDF (reference sequence). Trimming shortened V by 8 bases and J by 1 base, and 10 bases separated the two germline ends. The CDR3 reads CATGTLRTDTQYF. The CDR3 DNA reads as TGTGCCACCGGGACTCTTCGCACAGATACGCAGTATTTT.

This clonotype has a handful of counts. The chain links TRBV7-2 to TRBJ2-7, with no clear D. V dropped 4 bases and J dropped 2 bases, with 15 bases sitting between them. The CDR3 loop spans 15 amino acids. CDR1 SGHTA and CDR2 FQGNSA come from the germline V gene. The CDR3 DNA reads TGTGCCAGCAGCTCCCGGGCAGGTAACCCCTACGAGCAGTACTTC. Residues: CASSSRAGNPYEQYF. The variable domain in full, completed from reference TRBV7-2 and TRBJ2-7, reads GAGVSQSPSNKVTEKGKDVELRCDPISGHTALYWYRQSLGQGLEFLIYFQGNSAPDKSGLPSDRFSAERTGGSVSTLTIQRTQQEDSAVYLCASSSRAGNPYEQYFGPGTRLTVT.

V is TRBV7-2 and J is TRBJ2-5, with TRBD2 identical over 14 bases. Unmatched junction bases numbered 5, after V lost 3 bases and J lost 2 bases. This CDR3 contains 17 residues. CDR1 is SGHTA, CDR2 FQGNSA, per germline. The chain's CDR3 is CASSFQGLAGGQETQYF. The CDR3 DNA follows: TGTGCCAGCAGCTTCCAAGGACTAGCGGGGGGTCAAGAGACCCAGTACTTC.

A single count supports this clonotype. One end of the junction fails to match germline, which may point to a read error. The chain combines TRBV12-3 or TRBV12-4 with TRBJ1-4; D might be TRBD1 (5 bases). The CDR3 loop spans 14 amino acids. CDR3 coding DNA: TGTGCCAGCAGTTTGACAGCCTATAATGAAAGACTGTTTTTT. The encoded protein is CASSLTAYNERLFF.

Turning to this clonotype: One end of the junction does not line up with germline, which may come from a read error. V usage is TRBV9 and J usage is TRBJ1-5; TRBD1 matches 9 bases. CDR1 and CDR2 (germline): SGDLS, YYNGEE. The length of the CDR3 is 15 residues. The CDR3 DNA follows: TGTGCCAGCAGCGCAACCGGGACAGGGAATCAGCCCCAGCCTTTT. It specifies CASSATGTGNQPQPF.

The chain has TRBV7-2 and TRBJ2-1; TRBD2 matches at 10 bases. The trim removed 6 bases at V and 9 bases at J, leaving 8 bases unmatched. Germline values: CDR1 SGHTA, CDR2 FQGNSA. CDR3 length equals 14 residues. The CDR3 region has the DNA TGTGCCAGCAGAATACTAGCGGGGAAGATTGAGCAGTTCTTC. Its translation is CASRILAGKIEQFF.

The J gene is TRBJ2-5, the V gene TRBV15; D call uncertain. Near its end, the DNA agrees better with TRBJ2-7, so the J call may be wrong. The germline gives CDR1 LNHNV, CDR2 YYDKDF (reference sequence). The CDR3 covers 14 residues. CDR3 nucleotide sequence: TGTGCCACCAGCAGAGATCCCTTATCCGACGAGCAGTACTTC. Translating it yields CATSRDPLSDEQYF.